The present T cell receptor beta chain was sequenced within a study of blood T cell repertoires in COVID-19. Study overall: There were acute and convalescent COVID-19 samples, and they came from the United States, Italy and Spain. T cells, B-cell-depleted T cells, or PBMCs provided the cDNA or gDNA that served as material.

V trimming: 2 bases; J trimming: 6 bases; junction bases outside the gene matches: 10. Germline lookup yields CDR1 MNHNS and CDR2 SASEGT. The CDR3 extends over 17 amino acids. Original processing notes: Amplifying reference gene primers gave estimates of nucleated cell counts. This table comes from immunoSEQ multiplex PCR, and its TCRdb copy is limited to in-frame clones, with some not included. V and J calls and clone size are as listed in that table; D and trimming were resolved from the DNA. The sample contains 150,000 to 200,000 clones, under 90% of which appear only once. Seattle patients were enrolled while actively infected and followed longitudinally.

This sequence originates from a woman in her 70s with COVID-19, enrolled during active disease. The sequenced sample consisted of peripheral blood. The rearrangement links TRBV6-1 to TRBJ2-1; 10 bases are shared with TRBD2. CDR3 DNA sequence: TGTGCCAGCAGTGAAATGTATCTAGCGGGAGCGGCCAATGAGCAGTTCTTC. Translating gives CASSEMYLAGAANEQFF.